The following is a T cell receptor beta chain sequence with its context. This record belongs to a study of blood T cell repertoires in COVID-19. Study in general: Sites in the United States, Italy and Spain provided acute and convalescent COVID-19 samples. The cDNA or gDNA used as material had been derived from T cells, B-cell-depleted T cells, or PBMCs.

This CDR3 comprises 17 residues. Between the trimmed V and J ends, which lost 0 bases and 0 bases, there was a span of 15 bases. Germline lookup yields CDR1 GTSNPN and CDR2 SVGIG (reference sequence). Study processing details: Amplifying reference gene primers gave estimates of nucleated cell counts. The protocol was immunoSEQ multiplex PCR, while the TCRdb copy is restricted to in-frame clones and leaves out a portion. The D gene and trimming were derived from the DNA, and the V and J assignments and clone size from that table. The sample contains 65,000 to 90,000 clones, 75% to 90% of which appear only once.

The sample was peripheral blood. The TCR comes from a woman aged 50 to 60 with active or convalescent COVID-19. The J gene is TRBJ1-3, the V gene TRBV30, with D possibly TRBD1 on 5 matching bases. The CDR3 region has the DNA TGTGCCTGGAGTGTACTGAGACAGACATCCTCTGGAAACACCATATATTTT. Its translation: CAWSVLRQTSSGNTIYF.